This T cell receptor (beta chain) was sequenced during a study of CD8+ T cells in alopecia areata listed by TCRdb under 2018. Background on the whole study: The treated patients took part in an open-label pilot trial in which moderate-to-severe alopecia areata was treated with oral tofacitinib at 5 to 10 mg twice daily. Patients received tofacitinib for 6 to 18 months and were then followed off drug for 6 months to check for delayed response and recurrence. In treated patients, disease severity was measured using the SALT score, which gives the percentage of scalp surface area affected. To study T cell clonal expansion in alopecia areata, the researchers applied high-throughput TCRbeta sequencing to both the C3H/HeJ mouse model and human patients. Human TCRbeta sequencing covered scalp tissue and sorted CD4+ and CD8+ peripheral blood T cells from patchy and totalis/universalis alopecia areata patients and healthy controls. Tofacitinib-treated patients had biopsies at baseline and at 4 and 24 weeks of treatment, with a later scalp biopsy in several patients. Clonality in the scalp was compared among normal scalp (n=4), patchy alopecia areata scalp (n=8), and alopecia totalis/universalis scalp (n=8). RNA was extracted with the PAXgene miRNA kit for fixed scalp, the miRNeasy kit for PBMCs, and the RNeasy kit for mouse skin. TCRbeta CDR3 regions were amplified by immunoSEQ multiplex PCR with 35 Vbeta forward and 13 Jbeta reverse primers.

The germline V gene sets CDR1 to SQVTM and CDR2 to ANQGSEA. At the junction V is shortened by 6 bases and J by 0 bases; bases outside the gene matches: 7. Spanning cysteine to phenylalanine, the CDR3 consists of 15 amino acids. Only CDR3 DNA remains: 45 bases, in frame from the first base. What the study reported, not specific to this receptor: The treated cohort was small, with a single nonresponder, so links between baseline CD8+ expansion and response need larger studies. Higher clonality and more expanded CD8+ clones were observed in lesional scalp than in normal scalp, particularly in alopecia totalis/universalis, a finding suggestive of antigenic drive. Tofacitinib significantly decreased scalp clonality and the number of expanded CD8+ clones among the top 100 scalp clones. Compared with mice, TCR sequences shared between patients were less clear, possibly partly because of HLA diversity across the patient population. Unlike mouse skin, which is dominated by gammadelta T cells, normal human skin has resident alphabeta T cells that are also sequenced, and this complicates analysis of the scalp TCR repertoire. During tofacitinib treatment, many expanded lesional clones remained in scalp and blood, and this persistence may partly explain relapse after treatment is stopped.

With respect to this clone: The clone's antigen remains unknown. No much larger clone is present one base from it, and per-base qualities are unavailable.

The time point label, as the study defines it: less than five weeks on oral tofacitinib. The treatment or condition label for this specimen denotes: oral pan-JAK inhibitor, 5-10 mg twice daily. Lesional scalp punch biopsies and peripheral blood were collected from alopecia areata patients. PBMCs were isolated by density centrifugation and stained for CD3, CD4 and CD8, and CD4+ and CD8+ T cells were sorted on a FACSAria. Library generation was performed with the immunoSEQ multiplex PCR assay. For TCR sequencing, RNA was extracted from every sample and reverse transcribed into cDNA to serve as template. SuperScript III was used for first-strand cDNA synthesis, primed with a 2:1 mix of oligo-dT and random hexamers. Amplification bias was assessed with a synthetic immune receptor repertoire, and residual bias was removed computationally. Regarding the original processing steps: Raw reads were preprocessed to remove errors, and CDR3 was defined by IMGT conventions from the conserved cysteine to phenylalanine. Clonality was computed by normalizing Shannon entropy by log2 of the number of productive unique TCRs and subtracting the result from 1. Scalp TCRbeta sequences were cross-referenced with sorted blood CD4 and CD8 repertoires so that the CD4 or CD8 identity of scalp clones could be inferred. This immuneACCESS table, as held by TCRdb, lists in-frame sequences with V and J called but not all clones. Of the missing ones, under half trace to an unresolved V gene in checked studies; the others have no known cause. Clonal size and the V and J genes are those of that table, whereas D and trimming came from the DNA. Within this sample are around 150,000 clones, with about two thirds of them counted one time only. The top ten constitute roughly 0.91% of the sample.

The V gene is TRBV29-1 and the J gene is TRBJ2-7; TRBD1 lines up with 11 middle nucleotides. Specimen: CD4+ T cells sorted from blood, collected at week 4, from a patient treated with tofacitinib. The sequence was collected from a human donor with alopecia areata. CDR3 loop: CSVLPGTGGSYEQYF. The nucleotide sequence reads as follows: TGCAGCGTGTTACCCGGGACAGGGGGCTCCTACGAGCAGTACTTC.